This T cell receptor (beta chain) originates from a study of CD8 T cells in Susac syndrome. The CDR3 length is 13 residues. Trimming cost V 3 bases and J 6 bases, with 11 bases left between them. The germline V gene encodes CDR1 MGHRA and CDR2 YSYEKL. Comment on this clonotype: Its antigen remains unidentified.

Random hexamers were used to reverse transcribe the RNA input (roughly 0.5 to 1 ug). A multiplex approach, immunoSEQ multiplex PCR, amplified TCR beta CDR3 across 54 Vbeta and 13 Jbeta. Each CDR3 protein gets one entry after TCRdb re-called the immunoSEQ multiplex PCR reads with MiXCR. The sample has 150,000 to 190,000 distinct CDR3 sequences, roughly 96% seen once. Sequencing of TCR beta drew on CD8+ and CD4+ T cells from blood. Study-wide findings and caveats: The study's TCR sequencing and HLA analysis covered a relatively small number of individuals, and the study acknowledged this.

Source material: CD8+ T cells from PBMCs. The rearrangement links TRBV4-1 to TRBJ1-1, with D possibly matching TRBD1 (6 bases). The sequence was obtained from a human donor with multiple sclerosis. CDR3 DNA: TGCGCCAGCAGCCAGAACAGGGATTCTGAAGCTTTCTTT. It codes for CASSQNRDSEAFF.